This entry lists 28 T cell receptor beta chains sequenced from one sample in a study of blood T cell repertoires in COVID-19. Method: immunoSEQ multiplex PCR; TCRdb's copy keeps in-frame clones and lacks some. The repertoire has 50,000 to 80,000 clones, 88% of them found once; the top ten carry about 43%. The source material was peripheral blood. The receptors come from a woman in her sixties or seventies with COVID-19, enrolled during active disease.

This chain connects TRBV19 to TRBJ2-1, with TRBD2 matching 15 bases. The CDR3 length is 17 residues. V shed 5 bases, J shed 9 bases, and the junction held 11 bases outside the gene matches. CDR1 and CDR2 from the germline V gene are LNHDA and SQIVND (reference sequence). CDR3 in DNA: TGTGCCAGTAGTGCCGGACTAGCGGGAGGGGGTTTAGGTGAGCAGTTCTTC. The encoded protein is CASSAGLAGGGLGEQFF. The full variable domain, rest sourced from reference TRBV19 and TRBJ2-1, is DGGITQSPKYLFRKEGQNVTLSCEQNLNHDAMYWYRQDPGQGLRLIYYSQIVNDFQKGDIAEGYSVSREKKESFPLTVTSAQKNPTAFYLCASSAGLAGGGLGEQFFGPGTRLTVL.

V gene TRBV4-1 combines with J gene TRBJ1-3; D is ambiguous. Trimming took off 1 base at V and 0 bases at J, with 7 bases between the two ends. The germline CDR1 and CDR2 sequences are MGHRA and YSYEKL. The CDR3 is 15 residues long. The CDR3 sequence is CASSQGQNSGNTIYF. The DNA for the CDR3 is TGCGCCAGCAGCCAAGGGCAGAACTCTGGAAACACCATATATTTT.

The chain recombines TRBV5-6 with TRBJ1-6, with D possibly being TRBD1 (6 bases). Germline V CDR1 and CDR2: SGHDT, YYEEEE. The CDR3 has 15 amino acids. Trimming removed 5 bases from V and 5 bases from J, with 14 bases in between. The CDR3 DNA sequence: TGTGCCAGCAGGTGGGGGGGGCTTAATAATTCACCCCTCCACTTT. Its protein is CASRWGGLNNSPLHF. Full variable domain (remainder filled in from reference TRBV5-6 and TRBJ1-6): DAGVTQSPTHLIKTRGQQVTLRCSPKSGHDTVSWYQQALGQGPQFIFQYYEEEERQRGNFPDRFSGHQFPNYSSELNVNALLLGDSALYLCASRWGGLNNSPLHFGNGTRLTVT.

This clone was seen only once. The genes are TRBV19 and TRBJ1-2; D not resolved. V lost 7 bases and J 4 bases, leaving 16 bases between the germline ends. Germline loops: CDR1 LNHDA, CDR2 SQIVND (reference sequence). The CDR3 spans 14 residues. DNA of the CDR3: TGTGCCAGTAAGAAGGACTTACTCCCCTATGGCTACACCTTC. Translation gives CASKKDLLPYGYTF.

The CDR3 reads CASSPGTGERSNQPQHF. CDR3 coding DNA: TGTGCCAGCAGCCCCGGGACAGGGGAGCGAAGCAATCAGCCCCAGCATTTT. This sequence joins TRBV9 and TRBJ1-5; 10 bases agree with TRBD1. The CDR3 totals 17 residues. Germline loops: CDR1 SGDLS, CDR2 YYNGEE. After removal of 4 bases from V and 1 base from J, the junction contained 8 bases not matched to a gene. Variable domain in full (rest from reference TRBV9 and TRBJ1-5): DSGVTQTPKHLITATGQRVTLRCSPRSGDLSVYWYQQSLDQGLQFLIQYYNGEERAKGNILERFSAQQFPDLHSELNLSSLELGDSALYFCASSPGTGERSNQPQHFGDGTRLSIL.

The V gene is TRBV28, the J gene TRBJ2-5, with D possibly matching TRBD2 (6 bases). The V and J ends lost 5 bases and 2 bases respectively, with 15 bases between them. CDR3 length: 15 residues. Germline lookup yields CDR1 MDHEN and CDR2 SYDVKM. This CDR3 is CASSLTAGRQETQYF. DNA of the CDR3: TGTGCCAGCAGTCTGACCGCGGGGCGACAAGAGACCCAGTACTTC.

This CDR3 reads CASSLTRLSYNSPLHF. DNA of the CDR3: TGTGCCAGCAGCCTTACACGACTCTCCTATAATTCACCCCTCCACTTT. The rearrangement links TRBV7-8 to TRBJ1-6, with D unclear. V was shortened by 5 bases and J by 0 bases, with 11 bases between the two germline ends. There are 16 residues in the CDR3. The germline CDR1 and CDR2 sequences are SGHVS and FQNEAQ. The full variable domain, with the rest looked up from reference TRBV7-8 and TRBJ1-6, is GAGVSQSPRYKVAKRGQDVALRCDPISGHVSLFWYQQALGQGPEFLTYFQNEAQLDKSGLPSDRFFAERPEGSVSTLKIQRTQQEDSAVYLCASSLTRLSYNSPLHFGNGTRLTVT.

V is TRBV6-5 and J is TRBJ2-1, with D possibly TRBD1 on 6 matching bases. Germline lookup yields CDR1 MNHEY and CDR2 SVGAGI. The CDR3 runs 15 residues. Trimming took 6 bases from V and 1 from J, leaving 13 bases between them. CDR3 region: CASRRQVGSYNEQFF. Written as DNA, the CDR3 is TGTGCCAGCAGAAGACAGGTCGGGTCCTACAATGAGCAGTTCTTC.

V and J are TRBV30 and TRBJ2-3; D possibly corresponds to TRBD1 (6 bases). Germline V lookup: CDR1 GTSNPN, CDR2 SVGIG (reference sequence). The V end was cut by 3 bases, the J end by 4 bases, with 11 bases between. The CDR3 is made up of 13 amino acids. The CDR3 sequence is CAWSPRGSDTQYF. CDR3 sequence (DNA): TGTGCCTGGAGCCCCAGGGGTTCAGATACGCAGTATTTT.

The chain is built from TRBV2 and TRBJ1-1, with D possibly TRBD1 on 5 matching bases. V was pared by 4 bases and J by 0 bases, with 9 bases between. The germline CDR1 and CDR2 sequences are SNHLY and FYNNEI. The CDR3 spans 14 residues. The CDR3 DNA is TGTGCCAGCAGTGCTCGACAGCTGAACACTGAAGCTTTCTTT. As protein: CASSARQLNTEAFF.

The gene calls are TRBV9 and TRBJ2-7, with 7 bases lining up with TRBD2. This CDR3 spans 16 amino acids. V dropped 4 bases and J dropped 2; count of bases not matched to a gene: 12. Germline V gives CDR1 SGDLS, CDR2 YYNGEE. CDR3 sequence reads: CASSKSGDYPAYEQYF. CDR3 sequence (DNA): TGTGCCAGCAGCAAATCGGGGGACTATCCCGCCTACGAGCAGTACTTC.

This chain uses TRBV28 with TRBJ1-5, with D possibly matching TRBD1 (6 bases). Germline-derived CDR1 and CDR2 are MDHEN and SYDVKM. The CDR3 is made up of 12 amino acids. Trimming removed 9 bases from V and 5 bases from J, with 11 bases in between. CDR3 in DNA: TGTGCCAGTACGCGGGGGCATCAGCCCCAGCATTTT. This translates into CASTRGHQPQHF.

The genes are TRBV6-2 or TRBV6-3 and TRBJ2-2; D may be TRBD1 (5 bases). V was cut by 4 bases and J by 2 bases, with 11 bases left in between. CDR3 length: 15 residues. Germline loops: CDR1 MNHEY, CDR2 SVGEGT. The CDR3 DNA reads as TGTGCCAGCAGTTTATCAGGGATAAACACCGGGGAGCTGTTTTTT. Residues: CASSLSGINTGELFF.

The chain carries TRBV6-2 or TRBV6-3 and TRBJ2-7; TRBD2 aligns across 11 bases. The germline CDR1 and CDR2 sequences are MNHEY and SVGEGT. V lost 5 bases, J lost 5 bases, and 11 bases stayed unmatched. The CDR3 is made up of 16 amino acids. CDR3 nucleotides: TGTGCCAGCAGTACCTTCACTAGCGGGAGTCCCCACGAGCAGTACTTC. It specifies CASSTFTSGSPHEQYF.

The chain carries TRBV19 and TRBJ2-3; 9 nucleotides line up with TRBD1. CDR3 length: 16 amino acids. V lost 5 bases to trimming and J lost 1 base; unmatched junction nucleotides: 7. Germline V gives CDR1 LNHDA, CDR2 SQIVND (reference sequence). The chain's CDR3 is CASSSSQGAGTDTQYF. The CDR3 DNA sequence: TGTGCCAGTAGTTCATCACAGGGGGCCGGCACAGATACGCAGTATTTT.

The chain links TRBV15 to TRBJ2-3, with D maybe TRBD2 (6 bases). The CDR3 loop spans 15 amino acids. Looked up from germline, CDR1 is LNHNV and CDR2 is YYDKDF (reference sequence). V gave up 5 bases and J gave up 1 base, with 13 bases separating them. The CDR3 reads CATSGRTTGTDTQYF. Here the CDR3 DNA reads TGTGCCACCAGCGGCCGGACTACCGGCACAGATACGCAGTATTTT.

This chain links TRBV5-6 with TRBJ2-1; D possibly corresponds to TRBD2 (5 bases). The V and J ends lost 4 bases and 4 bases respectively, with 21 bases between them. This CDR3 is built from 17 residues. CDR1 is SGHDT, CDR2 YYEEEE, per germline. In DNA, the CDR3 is TGTGCCAGCAGCCCTGGAGGTGGACTCCTGGGTTACAATGAGCAGTTCTTC. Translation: CASSPGGGLLGYNEQFF.

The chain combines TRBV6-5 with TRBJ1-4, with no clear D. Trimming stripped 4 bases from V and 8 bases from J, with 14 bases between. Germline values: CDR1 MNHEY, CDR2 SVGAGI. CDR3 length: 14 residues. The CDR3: CASSFGGLREKLFF. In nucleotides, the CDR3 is TGTGCCAGCAGTTTCGGCGGGCTACGGGAAAAACTGTTTTTT.

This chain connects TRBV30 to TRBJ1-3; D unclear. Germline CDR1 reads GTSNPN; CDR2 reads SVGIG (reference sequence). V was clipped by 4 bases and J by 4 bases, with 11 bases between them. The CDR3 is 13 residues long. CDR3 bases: TGTGCCTGGATCGCGGACTCCGGAAACACCATATATTTT. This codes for CAWIADSGNTIYF.

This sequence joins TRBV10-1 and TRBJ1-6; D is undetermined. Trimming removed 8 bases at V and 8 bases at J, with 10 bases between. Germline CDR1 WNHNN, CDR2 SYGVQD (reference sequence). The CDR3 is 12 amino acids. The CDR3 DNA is TGCGCCAGCTCCGGTCCCGATTCACCCCTCCACTTT. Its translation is CASSGPDSPLHF.

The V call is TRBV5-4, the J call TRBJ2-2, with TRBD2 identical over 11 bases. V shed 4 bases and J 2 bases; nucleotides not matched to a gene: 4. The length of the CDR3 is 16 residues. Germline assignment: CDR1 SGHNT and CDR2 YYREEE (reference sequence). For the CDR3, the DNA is TGTGCCAGCAGCGGGGGACTAGCGGTAAACACCGGGGAGCTGTTTTTT. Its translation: CASSGGLAVNTGELFF.

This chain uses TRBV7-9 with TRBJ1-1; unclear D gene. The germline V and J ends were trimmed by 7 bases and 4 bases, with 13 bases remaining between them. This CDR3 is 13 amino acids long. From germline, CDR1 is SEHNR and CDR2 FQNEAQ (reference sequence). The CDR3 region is CASKAQVGTEAFF. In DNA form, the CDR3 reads TGTGCCAGCAAGGCCCAGGTGGGCACTGAAGCTTTCTTT.

The CDR3 sequence is CASSPGGTTSYGYTF. The CDR3 DNA reads as TGTGCCAGCAGCCCGGGGGGGACAACCAGCTATGGCTACACCTTC. This sequence joins TRBV7-9 and TRBJ1-2, with D perhaps matching TRBD1 (6 bases). There are 15 residues in the CDR3. V was pared by 5 bases and J by 4 bases, with 17 bases between. Germline V lookup: CDR1 SEHNR, CDR2 FQNEAQ (reference sequence).

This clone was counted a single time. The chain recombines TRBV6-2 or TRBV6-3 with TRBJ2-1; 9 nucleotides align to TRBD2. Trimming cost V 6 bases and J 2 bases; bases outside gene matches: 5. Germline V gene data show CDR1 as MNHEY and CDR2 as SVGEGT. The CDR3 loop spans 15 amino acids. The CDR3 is CASRPSGKPYNEQFF. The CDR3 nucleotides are TGTGCCAGCAGGCCTAGCGGGAAACCCTACAATGAGCAGTTCTTC.

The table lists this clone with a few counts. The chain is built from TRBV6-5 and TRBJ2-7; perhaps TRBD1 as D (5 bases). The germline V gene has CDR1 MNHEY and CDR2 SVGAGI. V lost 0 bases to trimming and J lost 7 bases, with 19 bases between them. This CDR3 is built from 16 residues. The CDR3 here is CASSYSRSGQKIEQYF. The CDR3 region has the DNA TGTGCCAGCAGTTACTCTCGGTCAGGGCAAAAGATAGAGCAGTACTTC.

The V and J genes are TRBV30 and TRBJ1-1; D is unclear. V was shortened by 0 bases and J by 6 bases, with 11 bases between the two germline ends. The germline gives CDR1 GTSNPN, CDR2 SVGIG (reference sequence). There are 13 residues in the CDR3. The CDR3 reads CAWSVGSRSEAFF. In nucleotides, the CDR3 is TGTGCCTGGAGTGTAGGGAGTCGGTCTGAAGCTTTCTTT. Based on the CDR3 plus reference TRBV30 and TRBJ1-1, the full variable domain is SQTIHQWPATLVQPVGSPLSLECTVEGTSNPNLYWYRQAAGRGLQLLFYSVGIGQISSEVPQNLSASRPQDRQFILSSKKLLLSDSGFYLCAWSVGSRSEAFFGQGTRLTVV.

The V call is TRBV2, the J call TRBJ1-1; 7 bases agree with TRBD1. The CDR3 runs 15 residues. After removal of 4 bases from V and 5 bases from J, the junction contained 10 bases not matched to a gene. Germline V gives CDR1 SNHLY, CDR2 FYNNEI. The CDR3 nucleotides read TGTGCCAGCAGTGGGTCACAGGGGATAGGGACTGAAGCTTTCTTT. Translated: CASSGSQGIGTEAFF. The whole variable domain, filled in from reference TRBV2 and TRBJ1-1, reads EPEVTQTPSHQVTQMGQEVILRCVPISNHLYFYWYRQILGQKVEFLVSFYNNEISEKSEIFDDQFSVERPDGSNFTLKIRSTKLEDSAMYFCASSGSQGIGTEAFFGQGTRLTVV.

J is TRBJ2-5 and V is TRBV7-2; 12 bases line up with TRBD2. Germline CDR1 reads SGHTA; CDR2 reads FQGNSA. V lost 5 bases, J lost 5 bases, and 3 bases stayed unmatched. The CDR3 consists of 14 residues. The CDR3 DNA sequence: TGTGCCAGCAGCCCTGGACTAGCGGGGGAGACCCAGTACTTC. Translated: CASSPGLAGETQYF.